This entry describes one T cell receptor (beta chain). In the authors' workflow: From reference gene primer amplification, estimates of nucleated cell counts were derived. Here immunoSEQ multiplex PCR was the method, and the copy in TCRdb shows in-frame clones only, minus some. The D gene and trimming were derived from the DNA, and the V and J assignments and clone size from that table. The sample yields 150,000 to 200,000 clones, around nine tenths seen once. The entry originates in a study of blood T cell repertoires in COVID-19. In the study overall: Samples came from the United States, Italy and Spain, spanning acute and convalescent COVID-19. Sources were T cells, B-cell-depleted T cells, or PBMCs; the material itself was cDNA or gDNA.

The ends lost 3 bases at V and 2 bases at J; junction bases unmatched: 3. The germline V gene encodes CDR1 MNHEY and CDR2 SMNVEV (reference sequence). The CDR3 contains 14 residues. Sequencing was performed on peripheral blood. The chain uses TRBV27 and TRBJ2-7, with 8 bases aligning to TRBD1. This TCR was recovered from a man aged 55-75 years with active or convalescent COVID-19. The CDR3 spells CASSLDRAAYEQYF. Written as DNA, the CDR3 is TGTGCCAGCAGTTTGGACAGGGCCGCCTACGAGCAGTACTTC.